This T cell receptor (beta chain) was identified during a study of immune evolution from preneoplasia to lung adenocarcinoma. As for the study in general: HLA loss of heterozygosity: roughly 6.6% AIS, about 15% MIA, about 30% ADC, none AAH. Regarding the study as a whole: Top clone frequencies peaked in normal lung, apparently declining through invasive adenocarcinoma.

CDR3 length: 14 amino acids. Trimming took 4 bases from V and 3 from J; bases not matched to a gene: 6. CDR1 is SGHDN and CDR2 is FVKESK in the germline V gene. The count of this clone is one. Its antigen is unknown. Macro-dissection enriched premalignant or tumor cells before nucleic acid extraction. TCRdb's table, derived via immunoSEQ multiplex PCR, lists solely in-frame clones and lacks some. The table lists 2,500 to 3,000 clones, about 88% of them singletons. The chain recombines TRBV14 with TRBJ2-7; 7 bases match TRBD2. This receptor was obtained from a person aged 70 to 80 with invasive lung adenocarcinoma. The sample consisted of FFPE invasive lung adenocarcinoma tissue. CDR3 DNA: TGTGCCAGCAGCCTCGGACTAGGTTTCTACGAGCAGTACTTC. Translating it yields CASSLGLGFYEQYF.